This T cell receptor (beta chain) was identified in a study of cytomegalovirus exposure and HLA in healthy donors. For the study at large: Unique TCRs numbering approximately 80 million, obtained from HLA-typed donors, made up an early data release.

CDR3 length: 10 residues. V lost 3 bases, J lost 8 bases, and 2 bases lay in between. The PCR made use of 60 Vbeta and 13 Jbeta primers. Method: immunoSEQ multiplex PCR; TCRdb's copy keeps in-frame clones and lacks some. The repertoire holds 100,000 to 150,000 clones, with around 84% as singletons. As concerns this clone: Its antigen is undetermined.

Study-wide points: The investigators catalogued under 200 TCR beta chains as cytomegalovirus-associated. The dataset shows that most TCR sequences were rare, while some public TCRs occurred in many donors. TRBV6-2, TRBV6-3 and some other V segments were excluded as indistinguishable.

The origin of this receptor is a man between 18 and 29 years old in good health and CMV-seronegative. The specimen was PBMCs. The chain has TRBV23-1 and TRBJ2-1, with unresolved D. TRBV23-1 is an ORF; its function is uncertain. CDR3 coding DNA: TGCGCCAGCAGTCACGATGAGCAGTTCTTC. Its translation: CASSHDEQFF.